These T cell receptor beta chains were read from a single sample in a study of blood T cell repertoires in COVID-19. The table came from immunoSEQ multiplex PCR; TCRdb's copy has only in-frame clones and leaves some out. Found here are about 36,000 clones, roughly 80% of them singletons; the top ten hold 13% to 15%. Sequencing was done on a sample of peripheral blood. These receptors were taken from a human donor in a cohort sampled during active COVID-19. Each CDR3 is given with its conserved first and last residue. A D gene is named only where the DNA matches it firmly. Rows may omit the clone size; those that give it use once, few, many or a size class.

TRBV19	.	TRBJ1-2	.	TGTGCCAGTAGTGGAACAGTCTATGGCTACACCTTC	CASSGTVYGYTF
TRBV18	.	TRBJ2-3	.	TGTGCCAGCTCCCGGGGTGGAGATACGCAGTATTTT	CASSRGGDTQYF
TRBV27	.	TRBJ2-2	.	TGTGCCAGCAGTCGTATCTTTTTAAACACCGGGGAGCTGTTTTTT	CASSRIFLNTGELFF
TRBV19	.	TRBJ1-6	TRBD1	TGTGCCAGTAAAAAGTTTGGGCAGGGGGGAAATTCACCCCTCCACTTT	CASKKFGQGGNSPLHF
TRBV19	few	TRBJ1-1	.	TGTGCCAGTAGTATAGACCGCGGGAGGGGCACTGAAGCTTTCTTT	CASSIDRGRGTEAFF
TRBV2	.	TRBJ2-1	TRBD2	TGTGCCAGCAGGCCGGGACTAGCGGGGGAAGTGCAGTTCTTC	CASRPGLAGEVQFF
TRBV5-1	.	TRBJ2-7	TRBD1	TGCGCCAGCGGTCTGGGACAGGGGAATTACGAGCAGTACTTC	CASGLGQGNYEQYF
TRBV28	once	TRBJ2-3	.	TGTGCCAGCAGTTCGACAGATACGCAGTATTTT	CASSSTDTQYF
TRBV5-4	.	TRBJ1-1	.	TGTGCCAGCAGCTTGAGACACAACACTGAAGCTTTCTTT	CASSLRHNTEAFF
TRBV6-6	.	TRBJ1-4	.	TGTGCCAGCAGTTATGGCCCAACTAATGAAAAACTGTTTTTT	CASSYGPTNEKLFF
TRBV18	once	TRBJ2-5	.	TGTGCCAGCTCACCGATTTCAGGGGTCCAAGAGACCCAGTACTTC	CASSPISGVQETQYF
TRBV19	.	TRBJ1-5	.	TGTGCCAGTAGTTTTGGGCTCCATCAGCCCCAGCATTTT	CASSFGLHQPQHF
TRBV4-2	.	TRBJ1-5	.	TGTGCCAGCAGCCAAGACAGCGGGCAGCCCCAGCATTTT	CASSQDSGQPQHF
TRBV4-2	.	TRBJ2-3	TRBD2	TGTGCCAGCAGCCAAGAAGAGGTTCTAGCGGGGAGTACGCAGTATTTT	CASSQEEVLAGSTQYF
TRBV6-6	.	TRBJ2-4	TRBD2	TGTGCCAGCAGTCTCGGGGGGGGCCTAGCCAAAAACATTCAGTACTTC	CASSLGGGLAKNIQYF
TRBV6-5	.	TRBJ1-3	TRBD1	TGTGCCAGCAGGGTACAGGGGGCTGGAAACACCATATATTTT	CASRVQGAGNTIYF
TRBV25-1	.	TRBJ2-1	TRBD1	TGTGCCAGCAGTGACTGGACAGGGGGCCTTGAGCAGTTCTTC	CASSDWTGGLEQFF
TRBV20-1	.	TRBJ1-2	.	TGCAGTGCTAGTGAACACAGCATAGCTAACTATGGCTACACCTTC	CSASEHSIANYGYTF
TRBV6-6	.	TRBJ1-2	TRBD1	TGTGCCAGCAGTCTGCAGGGGGCTATGGGCTACACCTTC	CASSLQGAMGYTF
TRBV5-6	once	TRBJ2-3	TRBD2	TGTGCCAGTCCGTCGACTAGCGGGGGTGATACGCAGTATTTT	CASPSTSGGDTQYF
TRBV18	.	TRBJ2-1	TRBD2	TGTGCCAGCTCACCACGATCTAGCGGGGGGGGACGTAATGAGCAGTTCTTC	CASSPRSSGGGRNEQFF
TRBV7-2	.	TRBJ1-2	TRBD1	TGTGCCAGCAGCTTGGACAGGGGTTATGGCTACACCTTC	CASSLDRGYGYTF
TRBV19	.	TRBJ1-2	TRBD1	TGTGCCAGTAGTAAACCGGGACAGGAAGGTGGCTATGGCTACACCTTC	CASSKPGQEGGYGYTF
TRBV7-3	.	TRBJ1-1	TRBD1	TGTGCCAGCAGCCTGAGGGGACAGGGACCTGAAGCTTTCTTT	CASSLRGQGPEAFF
TRBV25-1	.	TRBJ1-4	.	TGTGCCAGCAGTGGGGCGGGACGGCTTAATGAAAAACTGTTTTTT	CASSGAGRLNEKLFF
TRBV28	.	TRBJ2-5	.	TGTGCCAGCAGTGTGGGACTTCAAGAGACCCAGTACTTC	CASSVGLQETQYF
TRBV4-2	.	TRBJ1-1	.	TGTGCCAGCAGCCAAACAGGGCTGAACACTGAAGCTTTCTTT	CASSQTGLNTEAFF
TRBV6-6	.	TRBJ1-2	.	TGTGCCAGCAGCGGTGCCGGCTACACCTTC	CASSGAGYTF
TRBV4-2	.	TRBJ1-2	.	TGTGCCAGCAGCCAAGATCTGGTGGGGGGCTATGGCTACACCTTC	CASSQDLVGGYGYTF
TRBV5-1	.	TRBJ2-7	.	TGCGCCAGCAGCTTGGCGGTCAACCCAAACGAGCAGTACTTC	CASSLAVNPNEQYF
TRBV4-3	.	TRBJ1-2	TRBD1	TGCGCCAGCAGCCAAGAAGGCGGACAGGGCCTCTATGGCTACACCTTC	CASSQEGGQGLYGYTF
TRBV9	.	TRBJ2-7	.	TGTGCCAGCAGCGTAGCCCTCGACGGGGTCTCCTACGAGCAGTACTTC	CASSVALDGVSYEQYF
TRBV28	few	TRBJ1-2	.	TGTGCCAGCAGTATCGGGACATTGGCGAACTATGGCTACACCTTC	CASSIGTLANYGYTF
TRBV11-3	few	TRBJ2-1	.	TGTGCCAGCAGCCCAACAGGGTTAAATGAGCAGTTCTTC	CASSPTGLNEQFF
TRBV14	few	TRBJ2-6	.	TGTGCCAGCAGCCAACCCGGCTCTGGGGCCAACGTCCTGACTTTC	CASSQPGSGANVLTF
TRBV18	.	TRBJ1-4	.	TGTGCCAGCTCACCCGGACAGCCCAAAAACGAAAAACTGTTTTTT	CASSPGQPKNEKLFF
TRBV2	.	TRBJ2-5	TRBD2	TGTGCCAGCCACCCGGGACTAGCGGGGGGCCTCCTCAGGAAGACCCAGTACTTC	CASHPGLAGGLLRKTQYF
TRBV4-2	.	TRBJ1-2	.	TGTGCCAGCAGCCAAGATCCGGGGAACTATGGCTACACCTTC	CASSQDPGNYGYTF
TRBV10-1	.	TRBJ2-3	TRBD1	TGCGCCAGCAGTAAGGCGACAGGGCGGGTAGCAGATACGCAGTATTTT	CASSKATGRVADTQYF
TRBV5-1	.	TRBJ2-6	.	TGCGCCAGCAGCTTGTTCGGGGCTGGGGCCAACGTCCTGACTTTC	CASSLFGAGANVLTF
TRBV7-9	.	TRBJ1-1	TRBD1	TGTGCCAGCAGCCCACGGGGACAGGTTAACACTGAAGCTTTCTTT	CASSPRGQVNTEAFF
TRBV5-1	.	TRBJ1-1	TRBD1	TGCGCCACTAGGACAGGGGAGTACACTGAAGCTTTCTTT	CATRTGEYTEAFF
TRBV30	few	TRBJ2-1	TRBD1	TGTGCCTGGAGTGCTAAAGGACAGGCCTACAATGAGCAGTTCTTC	CAWSAKGQAYNEQFF
TRBV5-1	once	TRBJ2-3	TRBD2	TGCGCCAGCAGCGATACTAGCGGGGGGGCATCAGATACGCAGTATTTT	CASSDTSGGASDTQYF
TRBV15	few	TRBJ1-5	TRBD1	TGTGCCACCAGCAGAGGGGACAGATATAGCAATCAGCCCCAGCATTTT	CATSRGDRYSNQPQHF
TRBV7-9	.	TRBJ1-1	.	TGTGCCAGCAGCTGGACAGTGAACACTGAAGCTTTCTTT	CASSWTVNTEAFF
TRBV14	.	TRBJ2-2	TRBD1	TGTGCCAGCAGCCCCCGGGACAGCTATTACACCGGGGAGCTGTTTTTT	CASSPRDSYYTGELFF
TRBV28	.	TRBJ2-5	.	TGTGCCAGCAGTTCGCAGGGACTGGGACCAGAGACCCAGTACTTC	CASSSQGLGPETQYF
TRBV6-5	.	TRBJ1-5	.	TGTGCCAGCAGCCGGACACTCCAGCGGCCCCAGCATTTT	CASSRTLQRPQHF
TRBV4-3	.	TRBJ1-2	.	TGCGCCAGCAGCCAAGATCTGCGGGGCGGTGGCTACACCTTC	CASSQDLRGGGYTF
TRBV7-8	.	TRBJ2-2	TRBD2	TGTGCCAGCAGCTTTCCCCCTGGCGGGGGACTCCGGGTCACCGGGGAGCTGTTTTTT	CASSFPPGGGLRVTGELFF
TRBV10-3	once	TRBJ2-1	TRBD2	TGTGCCATCAGTGGAACCTCTAGCGGGGACAATGAGCAGTTCTTC	CAISGTSSGDNEQFF
TRBV5-4	.	TRBJ2-5	TRBD2	TGTGCCAGCAGCTTGCGGGGGGGACGGGCGACCCAGTACTTC	CASSLRGGRATQYF
TRBV12-3/TRBV12-4	once	TRBJ2-7	TRBD1	TGTGCCAGCAGTTTTGAGGGGGCCCTCGAGCAGTACTTC	CASSFEGALEQYF